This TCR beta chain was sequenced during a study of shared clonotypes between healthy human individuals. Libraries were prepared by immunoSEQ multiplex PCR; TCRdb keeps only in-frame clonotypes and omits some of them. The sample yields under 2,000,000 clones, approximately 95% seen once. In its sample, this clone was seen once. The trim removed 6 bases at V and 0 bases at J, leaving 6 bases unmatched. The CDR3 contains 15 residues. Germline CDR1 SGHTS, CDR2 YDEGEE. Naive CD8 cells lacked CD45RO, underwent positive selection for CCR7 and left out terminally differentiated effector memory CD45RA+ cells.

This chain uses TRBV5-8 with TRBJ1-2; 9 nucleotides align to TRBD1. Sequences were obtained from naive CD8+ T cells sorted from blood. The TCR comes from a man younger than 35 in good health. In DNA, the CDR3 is TGTGCCAGCACGACCGGGACAGGGCCTAACTATGGCTACACCTTC. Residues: CASTTGTGPNYGYTF.